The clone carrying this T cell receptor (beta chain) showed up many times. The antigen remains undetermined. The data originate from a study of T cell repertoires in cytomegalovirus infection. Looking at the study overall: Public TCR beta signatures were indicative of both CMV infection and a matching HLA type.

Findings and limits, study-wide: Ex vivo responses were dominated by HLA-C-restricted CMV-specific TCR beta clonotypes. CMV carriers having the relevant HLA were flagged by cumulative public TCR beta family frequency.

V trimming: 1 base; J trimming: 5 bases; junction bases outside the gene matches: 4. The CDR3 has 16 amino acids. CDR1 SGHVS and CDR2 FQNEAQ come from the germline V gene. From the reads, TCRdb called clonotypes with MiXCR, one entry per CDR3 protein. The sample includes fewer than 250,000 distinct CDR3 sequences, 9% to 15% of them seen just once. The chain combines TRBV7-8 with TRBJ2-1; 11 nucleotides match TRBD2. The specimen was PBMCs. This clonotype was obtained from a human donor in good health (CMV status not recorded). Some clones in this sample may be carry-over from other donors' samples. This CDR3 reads CASSLELAGVNNEQFF. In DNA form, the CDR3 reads TGTGCCAGCAGCTTAGAACTAGCGGGGGTAAACAATGAGCAGTTCTTC.